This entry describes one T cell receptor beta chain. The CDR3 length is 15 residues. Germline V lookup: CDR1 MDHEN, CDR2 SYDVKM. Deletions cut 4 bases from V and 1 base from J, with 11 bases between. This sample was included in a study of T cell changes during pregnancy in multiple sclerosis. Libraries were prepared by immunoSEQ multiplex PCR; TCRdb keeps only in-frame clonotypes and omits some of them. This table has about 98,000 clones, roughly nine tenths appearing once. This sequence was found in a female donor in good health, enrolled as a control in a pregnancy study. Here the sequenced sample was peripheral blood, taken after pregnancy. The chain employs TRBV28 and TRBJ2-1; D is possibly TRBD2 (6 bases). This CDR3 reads CASSSGTHSYNEQFF. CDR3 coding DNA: TGTGCCAGCAGTTCCGGGACTCATTCCTACAATGAGCAGTTCTTC.